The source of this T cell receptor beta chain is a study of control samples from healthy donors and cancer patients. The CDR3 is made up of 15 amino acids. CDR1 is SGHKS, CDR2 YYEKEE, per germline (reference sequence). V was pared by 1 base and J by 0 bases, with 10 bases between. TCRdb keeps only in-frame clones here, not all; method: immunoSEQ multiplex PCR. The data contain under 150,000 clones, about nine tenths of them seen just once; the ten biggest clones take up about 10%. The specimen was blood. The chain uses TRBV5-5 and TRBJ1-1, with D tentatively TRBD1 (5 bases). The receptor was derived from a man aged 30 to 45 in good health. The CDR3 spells CASSLHGGLNTEAFF. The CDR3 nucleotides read TGTGCCAGCAGCTTGCACGGGGGGTTGAACACTGAAGCTTTCTTT.